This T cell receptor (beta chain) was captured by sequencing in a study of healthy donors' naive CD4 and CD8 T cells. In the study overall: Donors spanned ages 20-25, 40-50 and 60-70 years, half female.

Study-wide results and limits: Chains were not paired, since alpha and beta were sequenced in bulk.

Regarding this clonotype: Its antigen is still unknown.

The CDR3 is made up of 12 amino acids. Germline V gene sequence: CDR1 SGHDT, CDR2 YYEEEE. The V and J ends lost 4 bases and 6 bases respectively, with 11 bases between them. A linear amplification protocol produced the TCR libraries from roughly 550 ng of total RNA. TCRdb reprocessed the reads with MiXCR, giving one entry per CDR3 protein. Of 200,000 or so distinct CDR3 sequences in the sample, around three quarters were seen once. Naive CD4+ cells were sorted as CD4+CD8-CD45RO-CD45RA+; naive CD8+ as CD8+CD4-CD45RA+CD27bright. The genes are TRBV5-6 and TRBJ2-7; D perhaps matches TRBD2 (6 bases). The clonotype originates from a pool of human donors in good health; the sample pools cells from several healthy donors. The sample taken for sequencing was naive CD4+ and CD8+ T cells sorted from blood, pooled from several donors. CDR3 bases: TGTGCCAGCAGCCAGGCGGGGAGCGAGCAGTACTTC. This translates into CASSQAGSEQYF.